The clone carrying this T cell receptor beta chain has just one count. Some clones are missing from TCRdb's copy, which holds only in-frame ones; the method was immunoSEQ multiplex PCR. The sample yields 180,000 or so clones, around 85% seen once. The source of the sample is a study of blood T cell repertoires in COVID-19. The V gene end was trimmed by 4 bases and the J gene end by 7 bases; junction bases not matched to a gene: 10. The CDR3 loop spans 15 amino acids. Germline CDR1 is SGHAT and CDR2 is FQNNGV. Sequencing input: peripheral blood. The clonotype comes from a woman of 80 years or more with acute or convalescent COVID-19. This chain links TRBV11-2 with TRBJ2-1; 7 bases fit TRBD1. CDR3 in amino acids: CASSSRQGVRNEQFF. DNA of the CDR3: TGTGCCAGCAGCTCGAGACAGGGTGTCCGGAATGAGCAGTTCTTC.